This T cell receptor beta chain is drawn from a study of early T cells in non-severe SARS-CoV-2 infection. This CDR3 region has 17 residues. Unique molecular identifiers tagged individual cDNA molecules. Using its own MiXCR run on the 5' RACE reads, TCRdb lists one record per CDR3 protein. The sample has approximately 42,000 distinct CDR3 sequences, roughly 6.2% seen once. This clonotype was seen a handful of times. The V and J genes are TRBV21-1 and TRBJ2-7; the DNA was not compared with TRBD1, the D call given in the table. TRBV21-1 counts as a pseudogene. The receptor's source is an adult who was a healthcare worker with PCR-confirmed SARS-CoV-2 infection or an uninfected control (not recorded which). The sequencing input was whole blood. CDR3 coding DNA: TGTGCCAGCAGCAATCTTTTCATAGGGGGGGCTGCCTACGAGCAGTACTTC. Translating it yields CASSNLFIGGAAYEQYF.